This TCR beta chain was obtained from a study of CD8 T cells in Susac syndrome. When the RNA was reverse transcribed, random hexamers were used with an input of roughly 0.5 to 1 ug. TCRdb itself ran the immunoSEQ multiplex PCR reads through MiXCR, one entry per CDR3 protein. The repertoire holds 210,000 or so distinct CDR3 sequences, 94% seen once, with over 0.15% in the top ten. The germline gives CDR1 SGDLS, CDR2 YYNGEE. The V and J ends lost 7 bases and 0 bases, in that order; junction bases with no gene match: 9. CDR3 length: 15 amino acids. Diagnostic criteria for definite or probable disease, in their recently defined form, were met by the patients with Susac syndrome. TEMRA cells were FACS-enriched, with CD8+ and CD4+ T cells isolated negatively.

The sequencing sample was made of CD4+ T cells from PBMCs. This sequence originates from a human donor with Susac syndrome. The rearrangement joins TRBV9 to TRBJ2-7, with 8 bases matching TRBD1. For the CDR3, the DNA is TGTGCCAGCGCTGTGGGACAGGCCCACTCCTACGAGCAGTACTTC. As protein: CASAVGQAHSYEQYF.